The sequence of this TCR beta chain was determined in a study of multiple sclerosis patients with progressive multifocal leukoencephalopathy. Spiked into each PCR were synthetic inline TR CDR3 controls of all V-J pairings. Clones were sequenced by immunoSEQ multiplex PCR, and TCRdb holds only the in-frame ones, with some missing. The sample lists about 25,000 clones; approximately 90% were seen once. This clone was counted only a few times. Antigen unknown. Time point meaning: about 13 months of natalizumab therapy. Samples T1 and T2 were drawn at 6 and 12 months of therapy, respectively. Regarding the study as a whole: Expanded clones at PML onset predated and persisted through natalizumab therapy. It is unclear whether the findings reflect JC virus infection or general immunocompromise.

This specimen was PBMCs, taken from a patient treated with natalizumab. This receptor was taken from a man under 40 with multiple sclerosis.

The CDR3 nucleotides read TGTGCCATCTGGGTATACTACGAGCAGTACTTC. Amino acids: CAIWVYYEQYF. The chain uses TRBV10-3 and TRBJ2-7; D is ambiguous. Germline V lookup: CDR1 ENHRY, CDR2 SYGVKD. The V and J ends lost 8 bases and 3 bases respectively, with 8 bases between them. The CDR3 is 11 residues long.